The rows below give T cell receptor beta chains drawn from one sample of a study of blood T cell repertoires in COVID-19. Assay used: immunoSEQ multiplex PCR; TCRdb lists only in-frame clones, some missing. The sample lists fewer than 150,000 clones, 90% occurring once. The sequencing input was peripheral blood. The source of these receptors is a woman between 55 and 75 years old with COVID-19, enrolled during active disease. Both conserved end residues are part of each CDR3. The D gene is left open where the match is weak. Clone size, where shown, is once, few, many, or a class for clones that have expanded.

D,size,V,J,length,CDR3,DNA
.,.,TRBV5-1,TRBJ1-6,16,CASSFVQGGDNSPLHF,TGCGCCAGCAGTTTTGTCCAGGGCGGCGATAATTCACCCCTCCACTTT
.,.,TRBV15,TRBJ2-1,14,CATSRGYGGGEQFF,TGTGCCACCAGCAGAGGTTATGGCGGCGGGGAGCAGTTCTTC
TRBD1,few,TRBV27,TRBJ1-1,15,CASSVAGTGATEAFF,TGTGCCAGCAGTGTCGCCGGGACAGGGGCCACTGAAGCTTTCTTT
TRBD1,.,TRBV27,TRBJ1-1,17,CASSFKVAGGIGTEAFF,TGTGCCAGCAGTTTTAAGGTCGCAGGGGGCATTGGAACTGAAGCTTTCTTT
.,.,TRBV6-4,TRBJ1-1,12,CASRMDSTEAFF,TGTGCCAGCAGGATGGACAGCACTGAAGCTTTCTTT
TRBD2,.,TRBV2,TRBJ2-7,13,CASSGGGTGEQYF,TGTGCCAGCAGTGGGGGGGGGACTGGCGAGCAGTACTTC
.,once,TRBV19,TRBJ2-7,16,CASSIDSKPLGDEQYF,TGTGCCAGTAGTATAGACTCGAAGCCTCTAGGAGACGAGCAGTACTTC
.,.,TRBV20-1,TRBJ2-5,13,CSASVRGTETQYF,TGCAGTGCTAGTGTTCGGGGGACGGAGACCCAGTACTTC
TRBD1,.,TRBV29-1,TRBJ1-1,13,CSVRQGLNTEAFF,TGCAGCGTGAGACAGGGTCTTAACACTGAAGCTTTCTTT
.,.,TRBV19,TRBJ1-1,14,CASRPGGAATEAFF,TGTGCCAGTAGACCGGGCGGGGCAGCCACTGAAGCTTTCTTT
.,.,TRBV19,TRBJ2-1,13,CASSNPGYGEQFF,TGTGCCAGTTCCAATCCGGGATACGGTGAGCAGTTCTTC
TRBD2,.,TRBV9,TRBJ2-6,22,CASSVVPWTSGGAGSGANVLTF,TGTGCCAGCAGCGTAGTCCCCTGGACTAGCGGGGGGGCCGGGTCTGGGGCCAACGTCCTGACTTTC
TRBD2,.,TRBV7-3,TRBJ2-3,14,CASSFSGTSDTQYF,TGTGCCAGCAGCTTCTCCGGGACTAGTGATACGCAGTATTTT
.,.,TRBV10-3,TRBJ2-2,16,CASLGVAGRNTGELFF,TGTGCCAGCCTAGGGGTGGCCGGGAGAAACACCGGGGAGCTGTTTTTT
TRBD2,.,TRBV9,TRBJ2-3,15,CASSVLSGVGDTQYF,TGTGCCAGCAGCGTTCTTAGCGGGGTGGGAGATACGCAGTATTTT
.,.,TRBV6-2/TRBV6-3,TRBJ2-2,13,CASSWRYTGELFF,TGTGCCAGCAGTTGGCGGTACACCGGGGAGCTGTTTTTT
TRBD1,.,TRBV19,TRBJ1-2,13,CASSITGTGAVTF,TGTGCCAGTAGTATAACCGGGACAGGGGCTGTCACCTTC
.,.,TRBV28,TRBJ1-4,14,CASSLKRTNEKLFF,TGTGCCAGCAGTTTAAAGAGAACTAATGAAAAACTGTTTTTT
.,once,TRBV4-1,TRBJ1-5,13,CASSQDSNQPQHF,TGCGCCAGCAGCCAAGACAGTAATCAGCCCCAGCATTTT
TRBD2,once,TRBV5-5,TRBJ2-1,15,CASSLSGGNYNEQFF,TGTGCCAGCAGCTTGTCGGGGGGGAACTACAATGAGCAGTTCTTC
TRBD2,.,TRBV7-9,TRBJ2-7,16,CASSFSEAGLSYEQYF,TGTGCCAGCAGCTTCAGTGAAGCGGGGCTATCCTACGAGCAGTACTTC
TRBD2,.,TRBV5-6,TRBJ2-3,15,CASSSGTSGTDTQYF,TGTGCCAGCAGCTCGGGGACTAGCGGCACAGATACGCAGTATTTT
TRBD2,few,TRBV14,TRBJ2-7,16,CASSQDGLAGALEQYF,TGTGCCAGCAGCCAAGATGGACTAGCGGGCGCCCTCGAGCAGTACTTC
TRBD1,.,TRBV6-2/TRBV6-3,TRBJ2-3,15,CASSMRQGVTDTQYF,TGTGCCAGCAGTATGAGACAGGGGGTCACAGATACGCAGTATTTT
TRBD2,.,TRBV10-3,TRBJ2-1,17,CAISEVGLAGDYNEQFF,TGTGCCATCAGTGAGGTGGGTTTAGCGGGGGACTACAATGAGCAGTTCTTC
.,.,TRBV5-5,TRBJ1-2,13,CASSFGGYHGYTF,TGTGCCAGCAGCTTTGGAGGGTACCACGGCTACACCTTC
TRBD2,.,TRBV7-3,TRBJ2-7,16,CASSLMTSSGVDEQYF,TGTGCCAGCAGCTTAATGACGTCTAGCGGGGTAGACGAGCAGTACTTC
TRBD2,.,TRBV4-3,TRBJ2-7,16,CASSPGLAGGSYEQYF,TGCGCCAGCAGCCCGGGACTAGCGGGGGGCTCCTACGAGCAGTACTTC
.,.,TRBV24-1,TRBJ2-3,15,CATSDAVEGADTQYF,TGTGCCACCAGTGATGCGGTAGAGGGGGCAGATACGCAGTATTTT
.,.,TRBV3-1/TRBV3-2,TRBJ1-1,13,CASWDLGLTEAFF,TGTGCCAGTTGGGACTTAGGCTTGACTGAAGCTTTCTTT
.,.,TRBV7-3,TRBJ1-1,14,CASSKDSLGTEAFF,TGTGCCAGCAGCAAGGACAGTTTGGGCACTGAAGCTTTCTTT
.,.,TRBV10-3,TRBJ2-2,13,CAIGPANTGELFF,TGTGCCATCGGGCCGGCGAACACCGGGGAGCTGTTTTTT
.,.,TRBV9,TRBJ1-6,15,CASSVTGTTGSPLHF,TGTGCCAGCAGCGTAACCGGGACAACGGGTTCACCCCTCCACTTT
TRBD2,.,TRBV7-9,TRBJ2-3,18,CASSLSGLAGGPTDTQYF,TGTGCCAGCAGCCTCTCAGGACTAGCGGGGGGGCCAACAGATACGCAGTATTTT
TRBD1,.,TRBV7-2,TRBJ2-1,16,CASSPRRTGRDNEQFF,TGTGCCAGCAGCCCCCGCCGGACAGGGCGGGACAATGAGCAGTTCTTC
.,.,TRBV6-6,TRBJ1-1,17,CASSRRPRLKENTEAFF,TGTGCCAGCAGTCGCAGGCCCAGGTTGAAAGAGAACACTGAAGCTTTCTTT
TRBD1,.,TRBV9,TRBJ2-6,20,CASSAHQNRGPTSGANVLTF,TGTGCCAGCAGCGCACACCAGAACAGGGGGCCTACTTCTGGGGCCAACGTCCTGACTTTC
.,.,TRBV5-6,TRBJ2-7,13,CASSFSGSNEQYF,TGTGCCAGCAGCTTCTCCGGGTCTAACGAGCAGTACTTC
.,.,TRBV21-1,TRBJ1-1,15,CASSRTRQGGTEAFF,TGTGCCAGCAGCAGGACGAGACAGGGGGGCACTGAAGCTTTCTTT
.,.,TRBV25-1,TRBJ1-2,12,CASSELGDGYTF,TGTGCCAGCAGTGAATTAGGGGATGGCTACACCTTC
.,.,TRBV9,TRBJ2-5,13,CASSVAGSETQYF,TGTGCCAGCAGCGTAGCGGGTTCAGAGACCCAGTACTTC
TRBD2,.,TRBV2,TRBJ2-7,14,CASRISGGSYEQYF,TGTGCCAGCAGAATAAGCGGGGGATCCTACGAGCAGTACTTC
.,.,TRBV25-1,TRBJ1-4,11,CASSEGWKLFF,TGTGCCAGCAGTGAGGGCTGGAAACTGTTTTTT
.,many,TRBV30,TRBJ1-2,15,CAWSGITSSNYGYTF,TGTGCCTGGAGTGGTATTACATCATCTAACTATGGCTACACCTTC
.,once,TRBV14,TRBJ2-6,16,CASSQGQGYGANVLTF,TGTGCCAGCAGCCAAGGGCAGGGGTATGGGGCCAACGTCCTGACTTTC
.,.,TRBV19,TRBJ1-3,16,CASSIGLTVSGNTIYF,TGTGCCAGTAGTATTGGGTTAACAGTTTCTGGAAACACCATATATTTT
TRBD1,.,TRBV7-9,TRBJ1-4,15,CASSLVQGAREKLFF,TGTGCCAGCAGCTTAGTCCAGGGGGCCCGAGAAAAACTGTTTTTT
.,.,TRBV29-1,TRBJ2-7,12,CSVETQAYEQYF,TGCAGCGTTGAGACTCAAGCCTACGAGCAGTACTTC
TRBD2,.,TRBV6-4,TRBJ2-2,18,CASGMTAAGLSNTGELFF,TGTGCCAGCGGCATGACTGCAGCGGGACTTTCAAACACCGGGGAGCTGTTTTTT
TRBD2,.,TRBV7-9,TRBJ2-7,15,CASSFPSGPPGEQYF,TGTGCCAGCAGCTTCCCTAGCGGGCCACCGGGGGAGCAGTACTTC
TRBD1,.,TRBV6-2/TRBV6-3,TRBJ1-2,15,CASSYLRDRNYGYTF,TGTGCCAGCAGTTACCTTAGGGACAGGAACTATGGCTACACCTTC
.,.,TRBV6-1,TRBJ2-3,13,CASSEAFRDTQYF,TGTGCCAGCAGTGAAGCCTTCCGAGATACGCAGTATTTT
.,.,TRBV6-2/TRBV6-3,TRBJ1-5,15,CASSYSSLSNQPQHF,TGTGCCAGCAGTTACTCCTCACTCAGCAATCAGCCCCAGCATTTT
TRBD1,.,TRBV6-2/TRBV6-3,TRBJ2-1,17,CASSYSGQGRVDNEQFF,TGTGCCAGCAGTTACTCAGGACAGGGGAGGGTGGACAATGAGCAGTTCTTC
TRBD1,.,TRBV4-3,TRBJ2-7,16,CASSPEPDRGKHEQYF,TGCGCCAGCAGCCCAGAACCAGACAGGGGTAAGCACGAGCAGTACTTC
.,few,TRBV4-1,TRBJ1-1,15,CASRRQGPANTEAFF,TGCGCCAGCAGACGTCAGGGGCCGGCGAACACTGAAGCTTTCTTT
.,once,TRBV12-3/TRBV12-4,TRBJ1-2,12,CASSSGGYGYTF,TGTGCCAGCAGTTCGGGAGGCTATGGCTACACCTTC